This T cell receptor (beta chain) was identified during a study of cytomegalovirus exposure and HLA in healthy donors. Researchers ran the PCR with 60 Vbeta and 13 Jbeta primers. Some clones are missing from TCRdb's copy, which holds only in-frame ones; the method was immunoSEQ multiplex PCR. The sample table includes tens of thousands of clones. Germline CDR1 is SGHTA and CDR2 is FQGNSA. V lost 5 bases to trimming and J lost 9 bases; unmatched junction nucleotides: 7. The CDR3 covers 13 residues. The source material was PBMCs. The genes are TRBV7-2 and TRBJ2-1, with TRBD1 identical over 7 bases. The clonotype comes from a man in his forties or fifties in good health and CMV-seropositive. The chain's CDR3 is CASSRMGQSEQFF. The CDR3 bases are TGTGCCAGCAGCCGTATGGGACAGTCTGAGCAGTTCTTC.